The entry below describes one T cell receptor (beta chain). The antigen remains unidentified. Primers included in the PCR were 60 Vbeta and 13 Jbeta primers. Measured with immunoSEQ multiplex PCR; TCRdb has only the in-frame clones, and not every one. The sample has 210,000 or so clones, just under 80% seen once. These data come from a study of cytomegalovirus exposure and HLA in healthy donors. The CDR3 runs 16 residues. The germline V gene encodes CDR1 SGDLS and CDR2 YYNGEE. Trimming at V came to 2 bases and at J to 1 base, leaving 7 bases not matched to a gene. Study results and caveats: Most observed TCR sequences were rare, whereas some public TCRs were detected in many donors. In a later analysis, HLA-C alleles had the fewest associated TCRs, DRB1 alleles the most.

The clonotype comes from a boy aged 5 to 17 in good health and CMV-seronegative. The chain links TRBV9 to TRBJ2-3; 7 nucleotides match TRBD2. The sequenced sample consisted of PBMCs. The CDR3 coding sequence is TGTGCCAGCAGCGTCCTGGGGAGGGGCGGCACAGATACGCAGTATTTT. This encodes CASSVLGRGGTDTQYF.